Listed below are T cell receptor beta chains from one sample, sequenced in a study of blood T cell repertoires in COVID-19. Some clones are missing from TCRdb's copy, which holds only in-frame ones; the method was immunoSEQ multiplex PCR. The sample holds about 190,000 clones, around four fifths seen once. The source material was peripheral blood. The receptors were sampled from a woman in her thirties with acute or convalescent COVID-19. Each CDR3 is given with its conserved first and last residue. The D gene is left open where the match is weak. Part of the rows lack a size; the others show once, few, many or a class for expanded clones.

size: NA
V: TRBV5-6
J: TRBJ2-7
D: TRBD1
DNA: TGTGCCAGCAGCCGAGCCGGGACAGGGGTCGAGCAGTACTTC
CDR3: CASSRAGTGVEQYF

size: NA
V: TRBV28
J: TRBJ1-1
D: NA
DNA: TGTGCCAGCAGTTTAGCGAGGGTAACTGAAGCTTTCTTT
CDR3: CASSLARVTEAFF

size: few
V: TRBV7-6
J: TRBJ2-7
D: NA
DNA: TGTGCCAGCAGCTCCTTCCTACTAGGGGCGGGGGAGCAGTACTTC
CDR3: CASSSFLLGAGEQYF

size: NA
V: TRBV7-9
J: TRBJ1-5
D: NA
DNA: TGTGCCAGCAGCACTCGAAATCAGCCCCAGCATTTT
CDR3: CASSTRNQPQHF

size: NA
V: TRBV6-2/TRBV6-3
J: TRBJ1-5
D: TRBD1
DNA: TGTGCCAGCAGTTACTCGAGACAGGGGCTGCGTCAGCCCCAGCATTTT
CDR3: CASSYSRQGLRQPQHF

size: NA
V: TRBV5-4
J: TRBJ2-7
D: TRBD2
DNA: TGTGCCAGCAGCTTGTCTAGCGGGGGGATCAAGGTTTACGAGCAGTACTTC
CDR3: CASSLSSGGIKVYEQYF

size: NA
V: TRBV11-2
J: TRBJ2-3
D: TRBD2
DNA: TGTGCCAGCAGCTTAGCTAGCGGGAGGTTTTTGGATACGCAGTATTTT
CDR3: CASSLASGRFLDTQYF

size: NA
V: TRBV5-1
J: TRBJ1-1
D: TRBD1
DNA: TGCGCCAGCAGCTTGGGGGACAGCCCCTTTGAAGCTTTCTTT
CDR3: CASSLGDSPFEAFF

size: NA
V: TRBV19
J: TRBJ2-2
D: NA
DNA: TGTGCCAGTAGGGAGGGGGCCTCGGGGACCGGGGAGCTGTTTTTT
CDR3: CASREGASGTGELFF

size: NA
V: TRBV30
J: TRBJ2-1
D: TRBD2
DNA: TGTGCCTGGACCATAGCGGGAGGGCGCGGCAATGAGCAGTTCTTC
CDR3: CAWTIAGGRGNEQFF

size: once
V: TRBV2
J: TRBJ2-4
D: TRBD2
DNA: TGTGCCAGCAGGGGCCCTAGCGGGACCAACAAAAACATTCAGTACTTC
CDR3: CASRGPSGTNKNIQYF

size: NA
V: TRBV5-6
J: TRBJ1-6
D: NA
DNA: TGTGCCAGCAGCTCTTATTCCTACAGGTTCGGCTCACCCCTCCACTTT
CDR3: CASSSYSYRFGSPLHF

size: NA
V: TRBV7-6
J: TRBJ1-6
D: TRBD1
DNA: TGTGCCAGCAGCTTGGGACAGGGGCTGGAATCACCCCTCCACTTT
CDR3: CASSLGQGLESPLHF

size: NA
V: TRBV27
J: TRBJ1-6
D: TRBD1
DNA: TGTGCCAGCACAGGACAGGGTAATTCACCCCTCCACTTT
CDR3: CASTGQGNSPLHF

size: NA
V: TRBV5-1
J: TRBJ2-7
D: NA
DNA: TGCGCCAGCAGGGACCTGGGCGGGCGAGTCACCGAGCAGTACTTC
CDR3: CASRDLGGRVTEQYF

size: few
V: TRBV19
J: TRBJ2-3
D: TRBD2
DNA: TGTGCCAGTAGTGGACTAGCGGGAGGGTCAGATACGCAGTATTTT
CDR3: CASSGLAGGSDTQYF

size: NA
V: TRBV7-7
J: TRBJ2-3
D: TRBD2
DNA: TGTGCTAGCAGCCCGGGGACTAGCGCGCGCACAGATACGCAGTATTTT
CDR3: CASSPGTSARTDTQYF

size: few
V: TRBV7-2
J: TRBJ2-2
D: TRBD2
DNA: TGTGCCAGCAGCCCCCCGCCTAGCGGGGTCAGGGAGCTGTTTTTT
CDR3: CASSPPPSGVRELFF